These 28 T cell receptor beta chains were all obtained from the same sample, sequenced in a study of blood T cell repertoires in COVID-19. The protocol was immunoSEQ multiplex PCR, while the TCRdb copy is restricted to in-frame clones and leaves out a portion. The sample comprises about 89,000 clones, 75% to 90% of which are singletons, and about 19% rests with the top ten. The sequenced material came from peripheral blood. The receptors here all came from a woman of 80 years or more with acute or convalescent COVID-19.

The chain links TRBV5-1 to TRBJ1-2; unclear D gene. Trimming left V 4 bases short and J 0 bases short, with 13 bases between. The CDR3 extends over 15 amino acids. In germline, CDR1 is SGHRS, CDR2 YFSETQ. This CDR3 is CASSLMGDSNYGYTF. Written as DNA, the CDR3 is TGCGCCAGCAGCCTGATGGGAGACTCTAACTATGGCTACACCTTC. The full variable domain, completed using reference TRBV5-1 and TRBJ1-2, is KAGVTQTPRYLIKTRGQQVTLSCSPISGHRSVSWYQQTPGQGLQFLFEYFSETQRNKGNFPGRFSGRQFSNSRSEMNVSTLELGDSALYLCASSLMGDSNYGYTFGSGTRLTVV.

This sequence joins TRBV7-2 and TRBJ2-5; 10 nucleotides agree with TRBD1. The CDR3 spans 16 residues. Germline V gene lookup returns CDR1 SGHTA and CDR2 FQGNSA. Losses at the gene ends were 5 bases for V and 5 bases for J; bases not matched to a gene: 11. Here the CDR3 DNA reads TGTGCCAGCAGCCTCCTGGGACAGGGGTCTGCGGAGACCCAGTACTTC. Protein sequence: CASSLLGQGSAETQYF. Complete variable domain (other parts from reference TRBV7-2 and TRBJ2-5): GAGVSQSPSNKVTEKGKDVELRCDPISGHTALYWYRQSLGQGLEFLIYFQGNSAPDKSGLPSDRFSAERTGGSVSTLTIQRTQQEDSAVYLCASSLLGQGSAETQYFGPGTRLLVL.

This sequence joins TRBV5-4 and TRBJ2-1, with 8 positions matching TRBD2. This CDR3 spans 14 amino acids. V lost 8 bases and J lost 3; bases outside the gene matches: 7. Germline CDR1 and CDR2: SGHNT and YYREEE (reference sequence). The CDR3 region has the DNA TGTGCCAGTACCGGGACTAGGAACTACAATGAGCAGTTCTTC. This gives the protein CASTGTRNYNEQFF.

V is TRBV16 and J is TRBJ2-5, with a weak D call TRBD2 (6 bases). V was cut by 3 bases and J by 5 bases, with 10 bases left in between. From germline, CDR1 is KGHSY and CDR2 FQNENV. The CDR3 runs to 13 residues. CDR3: CASSQAGRETQYF. DNA for the CDR3: TGTGCCAGCAGCCAGGCGGGGCGGGAGACCCAGTACTTC.

This clone has more than one count but fewer than ten. The V call is TRBV18, the J call TRBJ2-7, with D possibly TRBD1 on 6 matching bases. V was clipped by 2 bases and J by 7 bases, with 12 bases between them. The CDR3 is made up of 13 amino acids. Germline CDR1 reads KGHSH; CDR2 reads LQKENI. Written as DNA, the CDR3 is TGTGCCAGCTCACCAGGAACAGGGTGGGAGCAGTACTTC. This codes for CASSPGTGWEQYF.

The gene calls are TRBV2 and TRBJ1-2; D gene ambiguous. The ends were cut back, 6 bases at V and 7 bases at J, with 18 bases in the middle. The length of the CDR3 is 14 residues. The germline CDR1 and CDR2 sequences are SNHLY and FYNNEI. The CDR3 loop reads CASREVEREGGYTF. In nucleotides, the CDR3 is TGTGCCAGCAGGGAGGTCGAGAGGGAGGGTGGCTACACCTTC.

The V gene is TRBV20-1, the J gene TRBJ2-1, with D maybe TRBD1 (5 bases). This CDR3 is 11 amino acids long. CDR1 DFQATT and CDR2 SNEGSKA come from the germline V gene (reference sequence). The CDR3 DNA reads TGCAGCCTTCAGGGCTACAATGAGCAGTTCTTC. Encoded protein: CSLQGYNEQFF.

This chain links TRBV23-1 with TRBJ1-1; no firm D call. TRBV23-1 is assigned to the ORF class and has an uncertain function. The CDR3 spans 15 residues. V lost 4 bases, J lost 0 bases, and 12 bases lay in between. The CDR3 region is CASSPLDIMNTEAFF. The CDR3, as DNA: TGCGCCAGCAGTCCGTTAGACATAATGAACACTGAAGCTTTCTTT.

This clone occurred a few times. The rearrangement joins TRBV18 to TRBJ1-3; D may be TRBD1 (5 bases). The V end lost 3 bases, the J end lost 2 bases, and 17 bases lay between the germline ends. Germline CDR1 is KGHSH and CDR2 is LQKENI. The CDR3 has 17 residues. CDR3 in DNA: TGTGCCAGCTCACCTAACCAGGGCAGGCGTCCTGGAAACACCATATATTTT. Its protein product is CASSPNQGRRPGNTIYF. The full variable domain, its missing parts supplied by reference TRBV18 and TRBJ1-3, is NAGVMQNPRHLVRRRGQEARLRCSPMKGHSHVYWYRQLPEEGLKFMVYLQKENIIDESGMPKERFSAEFPKEGPSILRIQQVVRGDSAAYFCASSPNQGRRPGNTIYFGEGSWLTVV.

The chain is built from TRBV5-5 and TRBJ1-1, with a possible D match to TRBD1 (5 bases). Germline CDR1 and CDR2: SGHKS and YYEKEE (reference sequence). CDR3 length equals 15 residues. V gave up 4 bases and J gave up 1 base, with 14 bases separating them. The CDR3 DNA is TGTGCCAGCAGCCCGGAGGGGCGGCCGAACACTGAAGCTTTCTTT. This gives the protein CASSPEGRPNTEAFF.

This clone was seen a few times. The chain couples TRBV9 to TRBJ2-2; D uncertain. CDR3 size: 15 residues. Germline CDR1 SGDLS, CDR2 YYNGEE. Trimming stripped 0 bases from V and 6 bases from J, with 12 bases between. The CDR3 is CASSVGFSSAGELFF. The CDR3 DNA is TGTGCCAGCAGCGTAGGATTCTCCAGCGCCGGGGAGCTGTTTTTT.

The V call is TRBV19, the J call TRBJ1-1, with 7 positions matching TRBD1. The CDR3 sequence is 13 residues long. The germline CDR1 and CDR2 sequences are LNHDA and SQIVND (reference sequence). With 11 bases clipped from V and 3 bases from J, the junction kept 9 bases outside the gene matches. The CDR3 bases are TGTGCCCCCACGCCCAGGGGGGACACTGAAGCTTTCTTT. Its translation: CAPTPRGDTEAFF.

The V call is TRBV27, the J call TRBJ2-7; TRBD2 agrees at 9 bases. Germline V gene lookup returns CDR1 MNHEY and CDR2 SMNVEV (reference sequence). CDR3 length: 16 amino acids. Trimming at V came to 0 bases and at J to 4 bases, leaving 7 bases not matched to a gene. CDR3 sequence (DNA): TGTGCCAGCAGTTTATCGGTAGCGGGGGCTCAATACGAGCAGTACTTC. Its protein product is CASSLSVAGAQYEQYF.

This clone was seen more than once but under ten times. V is TRBV9 and J is TRBJ2-1; 12 positions match TRBD2. The CDR3 has 15 residues. Germline V gene sequence: CDR1 SGDLS, CDR2 YYNGEE. V lost 3 bases and J lost 4; bases outside the gene matches: 2. Written as DNA, the CDR3 is TGTGCCAGCAGCGCCGGGACTAGCGGGTACAATGAGCAGTTCTTC. Amino acid sequence: CASSAGTSGYNEQFF.

This chain connects TRBV6-2 or TRBV6-3 to TRBJ1-1; D unresolved. V lost 5 bases, J lost 1 base, and 17 bases lay in between. Germline V gives CDR1 MNHEY, CDR2 SVGEGT. This CDR3 contains 16 residues. This CDR3 is CASSRPGLIRNTEAFF. The CDR3 bases are TGTGCCAGCAGTCGTCCTGGACTCATAAGGAACACTGAAGCTTTCTTT.

This chain connects TRBV27 to TRBJ2-6; possibly TRBD1 for D (6 bases). The CDR3 has 18 residues. V lost 5 bases to trimming and J lost 0 bases, with 17 bases between them. Germline CDR1 reads MNHEY; CDR2 reads SMNVEV (reference sequence). The CDR3 DNA is TGTGCCAGCAGTCCTTTAAGCAGGGGTAGCTCTGGGGCCAACGTCCTGACTTTC. It yields the protein CASSPLSRGSSGANVLTF.

CDR3 amino acids: CASSEAKTSGSYEQYF. CDR3 DNA: TGTGCCAGCAGTGAAGCAAAAACTAGCGGCTCCTACGAGCAGTACTTC. The chain recombines TRBV6-1 with TRBJ2-7; 8 nucleotides align to TRBD2. The CDR3 is 16 amino acids. With V trimmed by 0 bases and J by 0 bases, 4 bases remained unmatched. Germline V CDR1 and CDR2: MNHNS, SASEGT.

This sequence joins TRBV15 and TRBJ2-7, with 10 bases identical to TRBD2. Germline assignment: CDR1 LNHNV and CDR2 YYDKDF (reference sequence). The CDR3 is 14 amino acids. After removal of 0 bases from V and 4 bases from J, the junction contained 0 bases not matched to a gene. The CDR3 is CATSRELAGYEQYF. CDR3 DNA sequence: TGTGCCACCAGCAGAGAACTAGCGGGGTACGAGCAGTACTTC.

Here the CDR3 reads CASTSGTSALFGGELFF. The CDR3 DNA reads as TGCGCCAGCACCTCCGGGACTAGCGCGTTATTTGGCGGGGAGCTGTTTTTT. V and J are TRBV4-1 and TRBJ2-2; 10 bases map to TRBD2. The V and J ends lost 7 bases and 7 bases, in that order; junction bases with no gene match: 15. Germline V lookup: CDR1 MGHRA, CDR2 YSYEKL. This CDR3 has 17 residues.

The chain recombines TRBV19 with TRBJ2-1; the match to TRBD2 covers 15 bases. This CDR3 comprises 16 residues. Looked up from germline, CDR1 is LNHDA and CDR2 is SQIVND (reference sequence). Unmatched junction bases numbered 4, after V lost 6 bases and J lost 4 bases. The CDR3: CASRGLAGGEYNEQFF. CDR3 DNA: TGTGCCAGTAGGGGACTAGCGGGAGGAGAATACAATGAGCAGTTCTTC.

In this sample, this clone turned up a few times. The chain employs TRBV3-1 (or the pseudogene TRBV3-2) and TRBJ1-4; D is undetermined. CDR1 LGHDT and CDR2 YNNKEL come from the germline V gene (reference sequence). The V end lost 2 bases, the J end lost 8 bases, and 6 bases lay between the germline ends. This CDR3 comprises 12 residues. DNA for the CDR3: TGTGCCAGCAGCCAACTAGGCGAAAAACTGTTTTTT. Translation gives CASSQLGEKLFF.

The genes are TRBV7-6 and TRBJ1-1; no clear D. The V end was cut by 5 bases, the J end by 1 base, with 8 bases between. This CDR3 comprises 13 residues. Germline V lookup: CDR1 SGHVS, CDR2 FNYEAQ. The CDR3 DNA is TGTGCCAGCAGCCAAGAGCGGAACACTGAAGCTTTCTTT. It codes for CASSQERNTEAFF.

This clone was counted between two and nine times. This sample also contains other DNA sequences that code for the same CDR3. The J gene is TRBJ1-6, the V gene TRBV7-9, with 7 bases aligning to TRBD1. Trimming took 4 bases from V and 7 from J; bases not matched to a gene: 7. This CDR3 is built from 15 residues. Germline V lookup: CDR1 SEHNR, CDR2 FQNEAQ (reference sequence). The CDR3, as DNA: TGTGCCAGCAGCTCACAGGGGCGCGGGAATTCACCCCTCCACTTT. Residues: CASSSQGRGNSPLHF.

This clone is a singleton in its sample. The chain carries TRBV5-1 and TRBJ2-3; 7 bases align to TRBD2. J was trimmed by 7 bases and V by 6 bases; bases with no gene match: 5. CDR3 length: 12 amino acids. Germline V gene sequence: CDR1 SGHRS, CDR2 YFSETQ. CDR3 nucleotide sequence: TGCGCCAGCACGTCGGGAGGAAATACGCAGTATTTT. It translates to CASTSGGNTQYF.

V gene TRBV5-1 combines with J gene TRBJ2-2; tentative D call: TRBD2 (5 bases). Germline assignment: CDR1 SGHRS and CDR2 YFSETQ. Deletions cut 1 base from V and 2 bases from J, with 9 bases between. There are 15 residues in the CDR3. The CDR3 sequence: CASSLMEANTGELFF. In nucleotides, the CDR3 is TGCGCCAGCAGCTTGATGGAGGCAAACACCGGGGAGCTGTTTTTT.

V usage is TRBV5-1 and J usage is TRBJ2-1; 9 positions agree with TRBD2. This CDR3 spans 15 amino acids. Germline CDR1 is SGHRS and CDR2 is YFSETQ. The trim removed 4 bases at V and 8 bases at J, leaving 10 bases unmatched. CDR3 protein: CASSLGGTSTYEQFF. The CDR3 DNA is TGCGCCAGCAGCCTTGGAGGGACTAGCACCTATGAGCAGTTCTTC.

The chain combines TRBV24-1 with TRBJ2-2; the D gene is possibly TRBD2 (5 bases). This CDR3 region has 17 residues. V gave up 2 bases and J gave up 2 bases, with 14 bases separating them. CDR1 KGHDR and CDR2 SFDVKD come from the germline V gene. The CDR3 nucleotides read TGTGCCACCAGTGATTCCGGCGGGCCTGCCAACACCGGGGAGCTGTTTTTT. It is translated as CATSDSGGPANTGELFF.

Details on this clone: The junction and the germline gene differ at one end; a read error may be behind it. V usage is TRBV2 and J usage is TRBJ1-5, with 9 bases fitting TRBD1. CDR1 is SNHLY and CDR2 is FYNNEI in the germline V gene. The CDR3 has 12 amino acids. CDR3 loop: CASRTGEGPQHF. The CDR3 DNA reads as TGTGCGAGCAGGACAGGGGAAGGGCCCCAGCATTTT. The full variable domain, in which reference TRBV2 and TRBJ1-5 provide the parts outside the CDR3, is EPEVTQTPSHQVTQMGQEVILRCVPISNHLYFYWYRQILGQKVEFLVSFYNNEISEKSEIFDDQFSVERPDGSNFTLKIRSTKLEDSAMYFCASRTGEGPQHFGDGTRLSIL.